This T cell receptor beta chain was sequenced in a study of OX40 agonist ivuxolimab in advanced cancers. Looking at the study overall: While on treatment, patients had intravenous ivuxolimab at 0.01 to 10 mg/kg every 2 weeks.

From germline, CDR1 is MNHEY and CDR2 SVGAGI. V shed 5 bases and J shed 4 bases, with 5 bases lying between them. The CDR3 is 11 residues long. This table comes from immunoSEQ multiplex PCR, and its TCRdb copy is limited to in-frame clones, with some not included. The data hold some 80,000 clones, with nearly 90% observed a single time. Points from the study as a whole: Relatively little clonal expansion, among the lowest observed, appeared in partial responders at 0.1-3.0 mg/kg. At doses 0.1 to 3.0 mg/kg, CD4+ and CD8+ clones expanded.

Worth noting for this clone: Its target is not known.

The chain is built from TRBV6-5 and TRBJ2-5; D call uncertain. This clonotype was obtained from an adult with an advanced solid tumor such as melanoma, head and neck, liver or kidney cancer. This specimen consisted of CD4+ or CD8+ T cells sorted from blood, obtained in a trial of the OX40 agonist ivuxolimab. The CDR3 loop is CASSVGETQYF. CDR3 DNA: TGTGCCAGCAGTGTGGGAGAGACCCAGTACTTC.